The rows below give T cell receptor beta chains drawn from one sample of a study of shared clonotypes between healthy human individuals. Sequencing was performed with immunoSEQ multiplex PCR; in TCRdb, only in-frame clones are kept and a portion is missing. The sample lists more than 1,200,000 clones, roughly 98.5% seen once, with 0.36% in the top ten. Sequencing was done on a sample of naive CD4+ T cells sorted from blood. The receptors shown here come from a man aged 25 to 40 in good health. Each CDR3 is given with its conserved first and last residue. The order of the fields is J gene, V gene, CDR3 length, D gene, CDR3 protein, CDR3 DNA. A D gene is named only where the DNA matches it firmly.

J gene: TRBJ2-7
V gene: TRBV9
CDR3 length: 20
D gene: .
CDR3 protein: CASSVSRSQSRQLGSYEQYF
CDR3 DNA: TGTGCCAGCAGCGTATCTCGTTCCCAGAGCAGACAGCTCGGCTCCTACGAGCAGTACTTC

J gene: TRBJ2-1
V gene: TRBV18
CDR3 length: 18
D gene: .
CDR3 protein: CASSPLQPGVSARNEQFF
CDR3 DNA: TGTGCCAGCTCACCACTGCAGCCAGGGGTTAGCGCCCGCAATGAGCAGTTCTTC

J gene: TRBJ2-1
V gene: TRBV4-1
CDR3 length: 16
D gene: .
CDR3 protein: CASSQVGRYSGNEQFF
CDR3 DNA: TGCGCCAGCAGCCAAGTGGGGAGGTACTCCGGCAATGAGCAGTTCTTC

J gene: TRBJ1-5
V gene: TRBV18
CDR3 length: 16
D gene: .
CDR3 protein: CASSIRGAQLNQPQHF
CDR3 DNA: TGTGCCAGCTCAATAAGAGGAGCACAACTTAATCAGCCCCAGCATTTT

J gene: TRBJ2-1
V gene: TRBV9
CDR3 length: 13
D gene: .
CDR3 protein: CASSVLGGDEQFF
CDR3 DNA: TGTGCCAGCAGCGTGCTCGGCGGTGATGAGCAGTTCTTC

J gene: TRBJ2-2
V gene: TRBV7-2
CDR3 length: 17
D gene: .
CDR3 protein: CASSLVRGTLNTGELFF
CDR3 DNA: TGTGCCAGCAGCTTAGTGCGGGGGACATTGAACACCGGGGAGCTGTTTTTT

J gene: TRBJ2-7
V gene: TRBV7-7
CDR3 length: 13
D gene: TRBD1
CDR3 protein: CASSLGDRGQQYF
CDR3 DNA: TGTGCTAGCAGCTTAGGGGACAGGGGACAGCAGTACTTC

J gene: TRBJ2-1
V gene: TRBV10-3
CDR3 length: 15
D gene: .
CDR3 protein: CAISYRDSHYNEQFF
CDR3 DNA: TGTGCCATCAGCTACCGGGACTCGCACTACAATGAGCAGTTCTTC

J gene: TRBJ1-1
V gene: TRBV9
CDR3 length: 13
D gene: .
CDR3 protein: CASSFREESEAFF
CDR3 DNA: TGTGCCAGCAGCTTCAGGGAAGAGTCTGAAGCTTTCTTT

J gene: TRBJ2-7
V gene: TRBV6-1
CDR3 length: 19
D gene: .
CDR3 protein: CASSEGTDFQAQSSYEQYF
CDR3 DNA: TGTGCCAGCAGTGAAGGTACGGACTTCCAGGCTCAGAGCTCCTACGAGCAGTACTTC

J gene: TRBJ2-4
V gene: TRBV2
CDR3 length: 16
D gene: .
CDR3 protein: CASSDGPQSAKNIQYF
CDR3 DNA: TGTGCCAGCAGTGATGGACCGCAATCTGCCAAAAACATTCAGTACTTC

J gene: TRBJ1-1
V gene: TRBV4-3
CDR3 length: 17
D gene: TRBD1
CDR3 protein: CASSQGQGLYENTEAFF
CDR3 DNA: TGCGCCAGCAGCCAAGGACAGGGCCTTTACGAGAACACTGAAGCTTTCTTT